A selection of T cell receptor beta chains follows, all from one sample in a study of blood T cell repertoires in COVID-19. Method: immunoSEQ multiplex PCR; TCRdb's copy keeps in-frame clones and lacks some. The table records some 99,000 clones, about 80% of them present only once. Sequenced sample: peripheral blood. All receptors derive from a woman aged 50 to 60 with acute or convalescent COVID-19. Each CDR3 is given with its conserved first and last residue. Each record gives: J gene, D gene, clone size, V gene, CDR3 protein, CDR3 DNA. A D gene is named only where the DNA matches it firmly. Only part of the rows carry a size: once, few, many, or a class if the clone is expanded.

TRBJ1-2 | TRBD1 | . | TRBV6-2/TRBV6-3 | CASSRPGTGNGYTF | TGTGCCAGCAGCCGACCCGGGACAGGGAATGGCTACACCTTC
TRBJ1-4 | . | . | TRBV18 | CASSRTAGEKLFF | TGTGCCAGCTCACGGACTGCGGGGGAAAAACTGTTTTTT
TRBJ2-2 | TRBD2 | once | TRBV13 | CASSLTSGGTGELFF | TGTGCCAGCAGCTTAACTAGCGGGGGCACCGGGGAGCTGTTTTTT
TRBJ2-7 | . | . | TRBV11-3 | CASSSSSYEQYF | TGTGCCAGCAGCTCTAGCTCCTACGAGCAGTACTTC
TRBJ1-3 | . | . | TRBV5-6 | CASSWRVSTGNTIYF | TGTGCCAGCAGCTGGAGAGTGTCGACTGGAAACACCATATATTTT
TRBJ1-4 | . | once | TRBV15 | CATNGGVSEKLFF | TGTGCCACCAACGGGGGTGTAAGTGAAAAACTGTTTTTT
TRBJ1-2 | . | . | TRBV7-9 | CASSLGTAGGYTF | TGTGCCAGCAGCTTAGGAACGGCAGGCGGCTACACCTTC
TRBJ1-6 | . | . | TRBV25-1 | CASSPSGGAYNSPLHF | TGTGCCAGCAGCCCGTCAGGAGGGGCCTATAATTCACCCCTCCACTTT
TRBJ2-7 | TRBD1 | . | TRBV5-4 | CASSPGTGLREQYF | TGTGCCAGCAGCCCCGGGACAGGCCTGAGGGAGCAGTACTTC
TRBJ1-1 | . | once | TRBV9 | CASRHDSRSSEAFF | TGTGCCAGCAGACATGACAGTCGGAGCTCTGAAGCTTTCTTT
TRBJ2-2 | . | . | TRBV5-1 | CASRDLRGRELFF | TGCGCCAGCCGTGATTTGCGGGGCCGGGAGCTGTTTTTT
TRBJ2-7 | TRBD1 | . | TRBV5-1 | CASSPRTGPSSYEQYF | TGCGCCAGCAGCCCCAGGACAGGGCCAAGCTCCTACGAGCAGTACTTC
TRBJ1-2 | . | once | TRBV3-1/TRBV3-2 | CASSQGGSEIGGYTF | TGTGCCAGCAGCCAAGGGGGCTCCGAAATCGGCGGCTACACCTTC
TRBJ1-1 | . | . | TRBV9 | CASSVGRGTDTEAFF | TGTGCCAGCAGCGTAGGGCGGGGTACAGACACTGAAGCTTTCTTT
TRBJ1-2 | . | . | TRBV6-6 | CAVSPGHTFDGYTF | TGTGCCGTATCCCCGGGACACACCTTTGACGGCTACACCTTC
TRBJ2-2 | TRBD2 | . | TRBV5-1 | CASSPLSGTSGGELFF | TGCGCCAGCAGCCCACTCTCCGGGACTAGCGGCGGGGAGCTGTTTTTT
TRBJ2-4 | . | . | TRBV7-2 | CASSLALLASIQYF | TGTGCCAGCAGCTTAGCGCTGTTAGCCAGCATTCAGTACTTC
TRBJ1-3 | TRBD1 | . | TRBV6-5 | CAVYRGSGNTIYF | TGTGCTGTATACAGGGGCTCTGGAAACACCATATATTTT
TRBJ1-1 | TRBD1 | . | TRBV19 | CASSPRDRYTEAFF | TGTGCCAGTAGTCCGCGGGACAGGTACACTGAAGCTTTCTTT
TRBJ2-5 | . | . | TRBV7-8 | CASSLNPGGETQYF | TGTGCCAGCAGCTTAAACCCCGGAGGGGAGACCCAGTACTTC
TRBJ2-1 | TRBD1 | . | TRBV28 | CASSSLGTARQNEQFF | TGTGCCAGCAGTTCCCTTGGGACAGCTCGTCAGAATGAGCAGTTCTTC
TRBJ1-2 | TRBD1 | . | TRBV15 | CATSRGDRGLYGYTF | TGTGCCACCAGCAGGGGTGACAGGGGGCTTTATGGCTACACCTTC
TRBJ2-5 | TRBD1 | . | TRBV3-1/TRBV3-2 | CASSYRQGVRETQYF | TGTGCCAGCAGCTACCGACAGGGGGTTAGAGAGACCCAGTACTTC
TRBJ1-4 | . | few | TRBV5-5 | CASSLGNGVGEKLFF | TGTGCCAGCAGCTTGGGCAACGGGGTGGGTGAAAAACTGTTTTTT
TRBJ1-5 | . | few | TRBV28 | CASSPLGGEEQPQHF | TGTGCCAGCAGCCCCCTGGGGGGGGAAGAACAGCCCCAGCATTTT
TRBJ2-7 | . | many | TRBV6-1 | CASSEFGPRYEQYF | TGTGCCAGCAGTGAATTCGGTCCGCGCTACGAGCAGTACTTC